The sequence of this T cell receptor beta chain was determined in a study of T cell repertoires in cytomegalovirus infection. Germline CDR1 and CDR2: DFQATT and SNEGSKA (reference sequence). This CDR3 comprises 19 residues. V was trimmed by 8 bases and J by 7 bases, leaving 36 bases between them. Notes on the study in general: Based on cumulative public TCR beta family frequency, carriers of CMV plus the relevant HLA were identified.

Points on this clonotype: Its cognate antigen is unknown.

MiXCR was run by TCRdb on the reads, yielding one entry per CDR3 protein. The data hold 150,000 to 190,000 distinct CDR3 sequences, with 23% observed a single time. This clonotype was obtained from a human donor in good health (CMV status not recorded). Some clones in this sample may be carry-over from other donors' samples. This chain connects TRBV20-1 to TRBJ2-1; D possibly uses TRBD1 or TRBD2 (7 bases each). The sequenced sample was PBMCs. CDR3 loop: CSLTSGRGLRRGLGNEQFF. As DNA, the CDR3 is TGCAGTCTGACCTCGGGGAGGGGGCTGAGGCGGGGACTTGGGAATGAGCAGTTCTTC.